This is a list of T cell receptor beta chains from one sample in a study of shared clonotypes between healthy human individuals. Using immunoSEQ multiplex PCR, the repertoire was profiled, and TCRdb retains in-frame clones only, with some absent. The sample yields approximately 810,000 clones, 80% to 95% seen once. Sequences were obtained from naive CD8+ T cells sorted from blood. These receptors all stem from a man aged 25 to 40 in good health. CDR3s include the opening cysteine and the closing phenylalanine or tryptophan. A D gene is named only where the DNA matches it firmly. Clone size is shown for a subset of rows, as once, few, many or a class of expanded clone.

>TRBJ2-7|TRBD2|TRBV28|NA
TGTGCCAGCAGTCCCCTAGCGGGATTCAGCTCCTACGAGCAGTACTTC
CASSPLAGFSSYEQYF
>TRBJ1-1|TRBD1|TRBV9|NA
TGTGCCAGCAGCGTGCATGACAGGGGTTTGAGGACTGAAGCTTTCTTT
CASSVHDRGLRTEAFF
>TRBJ2-2|NA|TRBV7-8|NA
TGTGCCAGCAGCTTCGAAAGGTGGGGCCGGGACATGAACACCGGGGAGCTGTTTTTT
CASSFERWGRDMNTGELFF
>TRBJ1-5|NA|TRBV28|NA
TGTGCCAGCAGTTTTCAGCTGACTAGCAATCAGCCCCAGCATTTT
CASSFQLTSNQPQHF
>TRBJ1-4|NA|TRBV9|NA
TGTGCCAGCAATAATGGGGGTGAAAAACTGTTTTTT
CASNNGGEKLFF
>TRBJ2-7|TRBD1|TRBV7-8|NA
TGTGCCAGCAGCTCCCCGGGACAGACCTACGAGCAGTACTTC
CASSSPGQTYEQYF
>TRBJ2-3|NA|TRBV7-6|NA
TGTGCCAGCAGCTTAAGTGGGACTCTCGAAATCACAGATACGCAGTATTTT
CASSLSGTLEITDTQYF
>TRBJ2-7|NA|TRBV19|NA
TGTGCCAGTAAAATTGGGGTCTCGGCGGGGAAGGGCTACGAGCAGTACTTC
CASKIGVSAGKGYEQYF
>TRBJ2-1|TRBD2|TRBV7-8|NA
TGTGCCAGCAGTCCAAAACTAGCGGGAGTGGGTAATGAGCAGTTCTTC
CASSPKLAGVGNEQFF
>TRBJ2-7|TRBD2|TRBV27|once
TGTGCCAGCAGTTCCACAGCGGGAGAAGTGTACGAGCAGTACTTC
CASSSTAGEVYEQYF
>TRBJ1-4|TRBD1|TRBV4-3|NA
TGCGCCAGCAGCGCCGGACAGGGCGAGGAAAAACTGTTTTTT
CASSAGQGEEKLFF
>TRBJ1-2|NA|TRBV5-4|NA
TGTGCCAGCAGCCAAAAACTCTATGGCTACACCTTC
CASSQKLYGYTF
>TRBJ2-3|TRBD2|TRBV7-9|NA
TGTGCCAGTAGGGGTGGGACTAGCGGTACAGATACGCAGTATTTT
CASRGGTSGTDTQYF
>TRBJ2-2|NA|TRBV5-8|NA
TGTGCCAGCAGCTTAGGAGGGTCCGGGGAGCTGTTTTTT
CASSLGGSGELFF
>TRBJ1-4|NA|TRBV15|NA
TGTGCCACCAGTCCGAGTGAGGGGATAATGTTTTTT
CATSPSEGIMFF
>TRBJ2-7|NA|TRBV7-9|NA
TGTGCCAGCAGCTCCCCACGGGAGCCCGAGCAGTACTTC
CASSSPREPEQYF
>TRBJ1-1|NA|TRBV15|NA
TGTGCCACCAGCAGAGGAGCGGGGGTGTCGGTGGGAGCTTTCTTT
CATSRGAGVSVGAFF
>TRBJ2-3|TRBD1|TRBV27|NA
TGTGCCAGCAGTCTCACAGGGGCAGATACGCAGTATTTT
CASSLTGADTQYF
>TRBJ2-7|NA|TRBV7-2|NA
TGTGCCAGCAGCTTCGCCGGGACCAACTACGAGCAGTACTTC
CASSFAGTNYEQYF
>TRBJ2-7|NA|TRBV20-1|NA
TGCAGTGCTCCCGACGGCTACGAGCAGTACTTC
CSAPDGYEQYF
>TRBJ2-3|TRBD2|TRBV5-6|once
TGTGCCAGCAGACCGACTAGCGGGAATCCCTACGGCACAGATACGCAGTATTTT
CASRPTSGNPYGTDTQYF
>TRBJ2-3|NA|TRBV7-8|NA
TGTGCCAGCAGCTTAGCTTCGGGACTGAGCACAGATACGCAGTATTTT
CASSLASGLSTDTQYF
>TRBJ2-7|NA|TRBV4-1|NA
TGCGCCAGCAGCCAAGAAGCGGCAGGGGAAGCCTACGAGCAGTACTTC
CASSQEAAGEAYEQYF
>TRBJ1-1|NA|TRBV25-1|NA
TGTGCCAGCAGTGAACGCGGGGACACTGAAGCTTTCTTT
CASSERGDTEAFF
>TRBJ2-7|TRBD2|TRBV27|NA
TGTGCCAGCACCCGACTAGCGGGAGAGTACGAGCAGTACTTC
CASTRLAGEYEQYF
>TRBJ2-7|NA|TRBV9|NA
TGTGCCAGCTCTGGGGGGGAGCAGTACTTC
CASSGGEQYF
>TRBJ1-2|TRBD1|TRBV15|NA
TGTGCCACCAGCAGGCAGGGGGGTGCTAACTATGGCTACACCTTC
CATSRQGGANYGYTF
>TRBJ2-3|NA|TRBV4-1|NA
TGCGCCAGCAGCCAAGGGTCGGGGGATACGCAGTATTTT
CASSQGSGDTQYF
>TRBJ2-1|NA|TRBV29-1|NA
TGCAGCGTTGTGGGGGCGCGGTCCTACAATGAGCAGTTCTTC
CSVVGARSYNEQFF
>TRBJ2-5|NA|TRBV6-1|NA
TGTGCCAGCAGTGACCCCTTGGACGGGTACCAAGAGACCCAGTACTTC
CASSDPLDGYQETQYF
>TRBJ2-1|NA|TRBV7-2|NA
TGTGCCAGCAGCTTAGTACCCAGGGCCCCCCATCTTGGGAATGAGCAGTTCTTC
CASSLVPRAPHLGNEQFF
>TRBJ2-1|TRBD2|TRBV9|NA
TGTGCCAGCAGCGACGCGGGAGTAGGGTACAATGAGCAGTTCTTC
CASSDAGVGYNEQFF
>TRBJ2-7|TRBD2|TRBV13|NA
TGTGCCAGCAGCTTAGGGGAACGACTAGCGGGACGATACGAGCAGTACTTC
CASSLGERLAGRYEQYF
>TRBJ2-7|TRBD1|TRBV4-1|NA
TGCGCCAGCAGGCACCCGGGACAGGGGGCCTACGAGCAGTACTTC
CASRHPGQGAYEQYF
>TRBJ2-4|TRBD2|TRBV4-3|NA
TGCGCCAGCAGCCCAAGGAGTGTTAGCGGGAGGTCCGCCAAAAACATTCAGTACTTC
CASSPRSVSGRSAKNIQYF
>TRBJ2-1|TRBD1|TRBV9|NA
TGTGCCAGCAGCCGAACAGGGGACCCCAATGAGCAGTTCTTC
CASSRTGDPNEQFF
>TRBJ2-7|NA|TRBV7-8|NA
TGTGCCAGCAGCCACGGGACACCAGCTAGCCTCAGCTACGAGCAGTACTTC
CASSHGTPASLSYEQYF
>TRBJ1-1|NA|TRBV11-2|NA
TGTGCCAGCAGCCCGCAAAAGGGGGGGGAGACTGAAGCTTTCTTT
CASSPQKGGETEAFF
>TRBJ2-1|NA|TRBV27|NA
TGTGCCAGCAGTTTAAGGGTTAACTCCTACAATGAGCAGTTCTTC
CASSLRVNSYNEQFF
>TRBJ2-1|NA|TRBV30|NA
TGTGCCTGGAGTCCCCCCGGGACGGATGACTTGAGTGAGCAGTTCTTC
CAWSPPGTDDLSEQFF
>TRBJ2-1|NA|TRBV13|many
TGTGCCAGCAGCGCCCCTAGCGCCTATGAGCAGTTCTTC
CASSAPSAYEQFF
>TRBJ1-4|NA|TRBV4-1|NA
TGCGCCAGCAGCGACCAGGACCGGGGAAAACTGTTTTTT
CASSDQDRGKLFF
>TRBJ2-2|NA|TRBV25-1|NA
TGTGCCAGCAGTGCCCCAGAGGACACCGGGGAGCTGTTTTTT
CASSAPEDTGELFF
>TRBJ2-1|NA|TRBV5-6|NA
TGTGCCAGCAGCTTGGTAAATAGCGGAGGCTCCTACAATGAGCAGTTCTTC
CASSLVNSGGSYNEQFF
>TRBJ2-2|TRBD2|TRBV19|NA
TGTGCCAGTAGTATTACTAGCGTGAACACCGGGGAGCTGTTTTTT
CASSITSVNTGELFF
>TRBJ2-3|TRBD2|TRBV15|NA
TGTGCCACCAGCGGCTTGGAGACTAGCCCTAGTTCAGATACGCAGTATTTT
CATSGLETSPSSDTQYF
>TRBJ2-1|TRBD2|TRBV29-1|NA
TGCAGCGTTGAACCAGGACTAGCGGGAGGAGTTAGGTCCTACAATGAGCAGTTCTTC
CSVEPGLAGGVRSYNEQFF
>TRBJ2-3|NA|TRBV12-5|NA
TGTGCTAGTGGTTGGGTAGATACGCAGTATTTT
CASGWVDTQYF
>TRBJ2-2|NA|TRBV9|NA
TGTGCCAGCAGCGTCCCGGGTTCCGGGGAGCTGTTTTTT
CASSVPGSGELFF
>TRBJ1-5|NA|TRBV27|NA
TGTGCCAGCAGTTTGGGGCCAGAGGGGTATCAGCCCCAGCATTTT
CASSLGPEGYQPQHF
>TRBJ2-1|NA|TRBV9|NA
TGTGCCAGCAGCCTCGGGTCCGGTAACAATGAGCAGTTCTTC
CASSLGSGNNEQFF
>TRBJ2-7|NA|TRBV4-3|NA
TGCGCCAGCAGCCCTTCTTTGGGCACCGCCTACGAGCAGTACTTC
CASSPSLGTAYEQYF